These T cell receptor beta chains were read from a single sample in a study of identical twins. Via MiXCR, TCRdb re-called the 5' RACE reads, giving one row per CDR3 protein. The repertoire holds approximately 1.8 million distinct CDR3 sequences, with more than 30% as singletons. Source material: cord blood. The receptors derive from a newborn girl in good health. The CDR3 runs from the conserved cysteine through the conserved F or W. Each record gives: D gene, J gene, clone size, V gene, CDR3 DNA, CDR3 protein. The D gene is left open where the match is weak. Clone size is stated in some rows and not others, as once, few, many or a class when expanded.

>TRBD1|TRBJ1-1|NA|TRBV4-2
TGTGCCAGCAGCCAAGTCCGGGACAGGCGATTTACCCCGAACACTGAAGCTTTCTTT
CASSQVRDRRFTPNTEAFF
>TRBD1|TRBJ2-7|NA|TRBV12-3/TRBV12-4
TGTGCCAGCACTCAGGGACAGAGCTCCTACAATGAGCAGTACTTC
CASTQGQSSYNEQYF
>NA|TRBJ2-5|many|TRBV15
TGTGCCACCAGAAAATCGTCGGTAGAGACCCAGTACTTC
CATRKSSVETQYF
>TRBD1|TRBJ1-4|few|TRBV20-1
TGCAGTGCCGGAAGGGTGGGGACAGGGCCTAATGAAAAACTGTTTTTT
CSAGRVGTGPNEKLFF
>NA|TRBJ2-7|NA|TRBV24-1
TGTGCCACCAGTGAGCAGGGTAGCTCCTACAATGAGCAGTACTTC
CATSEQGSSYNEQYF
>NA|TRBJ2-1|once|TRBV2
TGTGCCAGCAGTGATAGTCCCGGGAAAGAGCAGTTCTTC
CASSDSPGKEQFF
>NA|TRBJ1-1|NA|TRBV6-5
TGTGCCAGCAGTTACTCGAACAGGCCGAACACTGAAGCTTTCTTT
CASSYSNRPNTEAFF
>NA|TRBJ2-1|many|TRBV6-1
TGTGCCAGCTTAGGTGGGGGAAATGAGCAGTTCTTC
CASLGGGNEQFF
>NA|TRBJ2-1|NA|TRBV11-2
TGTGCCAGCAGCTTGAGGGGAAAGCCCAATGAGCAGTTCTTC
CASSLRGKPNEQFF
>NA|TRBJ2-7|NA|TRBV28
TGTGCCAGCAGTCCCGCAATTGGTAGCGGTACCTACGAGCAGTACTTC
CASSPAIGSGTYEQYF
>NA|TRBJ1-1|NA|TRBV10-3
TGTGCCACCTTTGCCGGCTCAAGAGGGCACACTGAAGCTTTCTTT
CATFAGSRGHTEAFF
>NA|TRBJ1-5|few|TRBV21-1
TGTGCCAGCAGCGTCCAGGGGGATCAGCCCCAGCATTTT
CASSVQGDQPQHF
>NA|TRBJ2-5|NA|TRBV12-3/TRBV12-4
TGTGCCAGCAGTTTAGACGGGCTTAATGAGCAGTACTTC
CASSLDGLNEQYF
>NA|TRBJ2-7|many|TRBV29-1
TGCAGCGTTGGGAAGGGATTGGCCGAGCAGTACTTC
CSVGKGLAEQYF
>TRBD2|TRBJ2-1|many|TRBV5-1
TGCGCCAGCAGCTCCGGGACTAGAGGCTACAATGAGCAGTTCTTC
CASSSGTRGYNEQFF
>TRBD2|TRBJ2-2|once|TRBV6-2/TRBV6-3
TGTGCCAGCAGCTACTCTAGCGGGAGGCGAACCGGGGAGCTGTTTTTT
CASSYSSGRRTGELFF
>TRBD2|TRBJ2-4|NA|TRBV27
TGTGCCAGCAGTACCCCGCCGGGACTAGCTACCCTTATAGCCAAAAACATTCAGTACTTC
CASSTPPGLATLIAKNIQYF
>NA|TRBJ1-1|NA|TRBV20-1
TGCAGTTCAATATCGGGCTCGAACACTGAAGCTTTCTTT
CSSISGSNTEAFF
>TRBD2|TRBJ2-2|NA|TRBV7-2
TGTGCCAGCGGTCGGGGACTAATTGTTGTCGGCACCGGGGAGCTGTTTTTT
CASGRGLIVVGTGELFF
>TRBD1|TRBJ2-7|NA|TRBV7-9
TGTGCCAGCAGCTTAGTCGCGGGACAGGGCTACGAGCAGTACTTC
CASSLVAGQGYEQYF
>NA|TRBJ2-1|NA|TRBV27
TGTGCCAGCGGTAGCCGCCCTCCTAGGGTCGAGCAGTTCTTC
CASGSRPPRVEQFF
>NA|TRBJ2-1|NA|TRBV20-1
TGCAGTGCTAGAGATCGGGGTAGCGGAAAATACAATGAGCAGTTCTTC
CSARDRGSGKYNEQFF
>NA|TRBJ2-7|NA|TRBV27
TGTGCCAGCAGTCCGGCCAGTATCTCCTACGAGCAGTACTTC
CASSPASISYEQYF
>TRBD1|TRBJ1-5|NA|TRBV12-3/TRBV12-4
TGTGCCAGCAGTCTAATGACAGGGGCCGAGGGGAGCAATCAGCCCCAGCATTTT
CASSLMTGAEGSNQPQHF
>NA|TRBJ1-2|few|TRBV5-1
TGCGCCAGCAGCTTGGCTGGAATGGGCTACACCTTC
CASSLAGMGYTF
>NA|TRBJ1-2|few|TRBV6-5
TGTGCCAGCAGTTACTCGATTTCAATATTCGAGGGGTCGAGTGGCTACACCTTC
CASSYSISIFEGSSGYTF
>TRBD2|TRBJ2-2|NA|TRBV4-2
TGTGCCAGCAGCCGAGAGGTGGGACTAGCAAACACCGGGGAGCTGTTTTTT
CASSREVGLANTGELFF
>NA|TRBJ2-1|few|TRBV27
TGTGCCAGCAGATTCGGTAGCTCCTACAATGAGCAGTTCTTC
CASRFGSSYNEQFF
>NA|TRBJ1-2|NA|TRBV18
TGTGCCAGCTCACCGCCCGCTGCGGACTATGGCTACACCTTC
CASSPPAADYGYTF
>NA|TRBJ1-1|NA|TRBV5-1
TGCGCCAGTTTGTGGACTGAAGCTTTCTTT
CASLWTEAFF
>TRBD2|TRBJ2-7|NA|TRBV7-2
TGTGCCAGCAGCTGGACTAGCGGGAGGGGTGGCTACGAGCAGTACTTC
CASSWTSGRGGYEQYF
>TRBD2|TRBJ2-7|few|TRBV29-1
TGCAGCGCCCTGGGACTAGCGGGAGAACGCGAGCAGTACTTC
CSALGLAGEREQYF
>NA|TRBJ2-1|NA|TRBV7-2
TGTGCCCGCAGCTTAAGATGGTTCTACAATGAGCAGTTCTTC
CARSLRWFYNEQFF
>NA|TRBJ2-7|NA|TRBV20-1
TGCAGTGCTAGGCCCCTAGGACAGAATTTATACGAGCAGTACTTC
CSARPLGQNLYEQYF
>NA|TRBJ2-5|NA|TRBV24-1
TGTGCCACCAGTGATATAAGGGGCAGGCAAGAGACCCAGTACTTC
CATSDIRGRQETQYF
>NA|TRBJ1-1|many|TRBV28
TGTGCCAGCAGTTTCCCTTTTGTCGGCCTAAACACTGAAGCTTTCTTT
CASSFPFVGLNTEAFF
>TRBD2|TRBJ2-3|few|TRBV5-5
TGTGCCAGCAGCCTAAGACTAGCGGGAGTTTTGGGGACAGATACGCAGTATTTT
CASSLRLAGVLGTDTQYF
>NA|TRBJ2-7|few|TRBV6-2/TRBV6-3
TGTGCCAGCAGGAGTATCGGGGACCAGTACTTC
CASRSIGDQYF
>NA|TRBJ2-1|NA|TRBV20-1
TGCAGTGCTAGAGCGGTTACCAACTACAATGAGCAGTTCTTC
CSARAVTNYNEQFF
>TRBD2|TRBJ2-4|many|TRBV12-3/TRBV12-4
TGTGCCAGCAGCCCTCGGGCGGGAGGATACATTCAGTACTTC
CASSPRAGGYIQYF
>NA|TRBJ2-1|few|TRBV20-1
TGCAGTGCTAATTCTTCTGAGCAGTTCTTC
CSANSSEQFF
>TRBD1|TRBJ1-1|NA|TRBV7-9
TGTGCCAGCAGCCATATTCGGACAGGGGGGGCTGAAGCTTTCTTT
CASSHIRTGGAEAFF
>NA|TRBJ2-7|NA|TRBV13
TGTGCCAGCAGCTTATGGAGTGAGCAGTACTTC
CASSLWSEQYF
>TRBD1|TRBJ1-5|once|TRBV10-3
TGTGCCATCAGTGAGGGGGACAGCGCCTACAATCGGCCCCAGCATTTT
CAISEGDSAYNRPQHF
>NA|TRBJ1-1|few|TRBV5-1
TGCGCCAGCAAGGCACAGGGCACTGAAGCTTTCTTT
CASKAQGTEAFF
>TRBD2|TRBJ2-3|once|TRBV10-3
TGTGCCACCAGTGAACGAGTTGGGGCGGGAGGGGCAGATACGCAGTATTTT
CATSERVGAGGADTQYF
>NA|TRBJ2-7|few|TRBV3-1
TGTGCCAGCAGCCCCAGGTCCGGGGCTCGTTACGAGCAGTACTTC
CASSPRSGARYEQYF
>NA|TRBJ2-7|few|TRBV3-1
TGTGCCAGCAGCCAAGATTTCGCCCGGTGGTACGAGCAGTACTTC
CASSQDFARWYEQYF
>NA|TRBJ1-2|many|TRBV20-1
TGCAGTGCTAGACGGGACAATGTCTATGGCTACACCTTC
CSARRDNVYGYTF
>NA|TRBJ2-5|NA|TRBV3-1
TGTGCCAGCAGCCAAGCGGGGATAAGCAGAAAGACCCAGTACTTC
CASSQAGISRKTQYF
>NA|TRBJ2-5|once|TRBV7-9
TGTGCCGGCAGCTTATTGAGGGGGACCCAGTACTTC
CAGSLLRGTQYF
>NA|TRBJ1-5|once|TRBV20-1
TGCAGTGCTAGAGGGGCCGAGAGGCTCCTCATTAGCAATCAGCCCCAGCATTTT
CSARGAERLLISNQPQHF
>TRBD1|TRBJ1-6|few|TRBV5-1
TGCGCCAGCAGCTCCGCTGACAGGGCGCGTTCACCCCTCCACTTT
CASSSADRARSPLHF
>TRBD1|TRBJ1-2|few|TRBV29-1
TGCAGCGTTGAAGGGGAAGGTCGGCGGACAGGGGGAGAGGGCTACACCTTC
CSVEGEGRRTGGEGYTF